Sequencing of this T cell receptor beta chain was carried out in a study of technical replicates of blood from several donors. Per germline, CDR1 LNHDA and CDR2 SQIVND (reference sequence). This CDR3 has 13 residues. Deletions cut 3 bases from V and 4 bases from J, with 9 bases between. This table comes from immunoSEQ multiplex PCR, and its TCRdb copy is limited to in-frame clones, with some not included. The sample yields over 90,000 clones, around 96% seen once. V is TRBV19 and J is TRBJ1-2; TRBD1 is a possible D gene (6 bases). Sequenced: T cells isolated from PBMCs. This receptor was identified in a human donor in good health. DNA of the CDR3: TGTGCCAGTAGTATCGACAGGATCTATGGCTACACCTTC. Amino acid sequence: CASSIDRIYGYTF.